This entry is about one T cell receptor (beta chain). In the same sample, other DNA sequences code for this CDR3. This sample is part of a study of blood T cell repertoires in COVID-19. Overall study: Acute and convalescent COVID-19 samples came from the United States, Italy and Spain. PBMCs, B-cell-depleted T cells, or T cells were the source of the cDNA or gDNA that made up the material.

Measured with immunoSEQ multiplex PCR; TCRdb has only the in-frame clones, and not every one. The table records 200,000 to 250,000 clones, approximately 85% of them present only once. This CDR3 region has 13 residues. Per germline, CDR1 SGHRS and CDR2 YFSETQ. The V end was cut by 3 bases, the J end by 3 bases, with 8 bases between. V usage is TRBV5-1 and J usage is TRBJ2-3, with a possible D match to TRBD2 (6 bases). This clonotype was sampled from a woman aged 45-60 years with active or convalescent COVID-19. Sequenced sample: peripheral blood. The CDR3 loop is CASSSGGTDTQYF. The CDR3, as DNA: TGCGCCAGCAGCTCCGGGGGAACAGATACGCAGTATTTT.